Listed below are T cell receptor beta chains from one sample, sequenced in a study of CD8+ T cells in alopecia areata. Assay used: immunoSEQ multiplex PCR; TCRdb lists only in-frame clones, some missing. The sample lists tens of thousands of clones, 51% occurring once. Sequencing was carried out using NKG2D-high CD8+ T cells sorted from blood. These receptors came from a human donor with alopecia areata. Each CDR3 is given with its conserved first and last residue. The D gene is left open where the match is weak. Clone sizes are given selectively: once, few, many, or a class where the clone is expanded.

TGTGCCAGCAGCCAAGGGTGGGGGAACACTGAAGCTTTCTTT	CASSQGWGNTEAFF	-	TRBV4-2	-	TRBJ1-1
TGTGCCAGCAGGCCGGAGGGGGGCGAGCAGTACTTC	CASRPEGGEQYF	-	TRBV27	-	TRBJ2-7
TGTGCCAGCAGCCAAGCAGACACCTCTAGCACAGATACGCAGTATTTT	CASSQADTSSTDTQYF	few	TRBV14	-	TRBJ2-3
TGCAGCGTTGAAGATCGTAGGACAGAAACAGATACGCAGTATTTT	CSVEDRRTETDTQYF	few	TRBV29-1	-	TRBJ2-3
TGTGCCAGCAGTTACTTGGACAGGGGAGGGTTGGGGGCCCAGTACTTC	CASSYLDRGGLGAQYF	-	TRBV6-5	TRBD1	TRBJ2-5
TGTGCCAGTCGGCGGGTGAACACTGAAGCTTTCTTT	CASRRVNTEAFF	few	TRBV28	-	TRBJ1-1
TGCGCCAGCAGCTTCTGGACTACCGAAGAGACCCAGTACTTC	CASSFWTTEETQYF	-	TRBV5-1	-	TRBJ2-5
TGTGCCAGCAGTCCTACTATCCACGAGCAGTACTTC	CASSPTIHEQYF	-	TRBV27	-	TRBJ2-7
TGCAGCGTTTCGCGGGATGGGTACGAGCAGTACTTC	CSVSRDGYEQYF	few	TRBV29-1	-	TRBJ2-7
TGTGCCAGCAGCTCGCCGGTGGGACAGGGGTACTACGAGCAGTACTTC	CASSSPVGQGYYEQYF	few	TRBV7-9	TRBD1	TRBJ2-7
TGTGCCAGCAGCGACACCACCGGGAAGCCCCTTGGTAATGGCTACACCTTC	CASSDTTGKPLGNGYTF	-	TRBV9	-	TRBJ1-2
TGCAGCGTTGAAGGTGCCCGAGGCTCCGGAGAGACCCAGTACTTC	CSVEGARGSGETQYF	-	TRBV29-1	-	TRBJ2-5
TGCGCCAGCAGGGAAGGCGCGGGGGCGGACATTCAGTACTTC	CASREGAGADIQYF	-	TRBV4-1	-	TRBJ2-4
TGCAGCGTCGAGAATGCCTACGAGCAATACTTC	CSVENAYEQYF	-	TRBV29-1	-	TRBJ2-7
TGTGCCAGCAACACAGGGACCGGGGAGCTGTTTTTT	CASNTGTGELFF	medium-sized	TRBV7-9	-	TRBJ2-2
TGTGCCAGCAGCGGCCCGTCGGGGATCGGGTATGGCTACACCTTC	CASSGPSGIGYGYTF	-	TRBV9	-	TRBJ1-2
TGTGCCAGCAGTTTAGCAGGGGGAGATGGCTACACCTTC	CASSLAGGDGYTF	-	TRBV27	TRBD1	TRBJ1-2
TGCGCCAGCAGCCAAGATCCCTTTGGTGGGCTGGAGATCTATGGCTACACCTTC	CASSQDPFGGLEIYGYTF	-	TRBV4-1	-	TRBJ1-2
TGCGCCAGCAGCCAGGGGCAGAACACCGGGGAGCTGTTTTTT	CASSQGQNTGELFF	-	TRBV4-1	-	TRBJ2-2
TGCAGCGTTGCAGGGGACAGCCCAAGACCCGAAGCTTTCTTT	CSVAGDSPRPEAFF	-	TRBV29-1	TRBD1	TRBJ1-1
TGTGCCAGCAGCCACTGGACAGAGCGCAATGAAAAACTGTTTTTT	CASSHWTERNEKLFF	-	TRBV13	-	TRBJ1-4
TGTGCCTGGAGTGTACATGGGGGAGGTACTGAAGCTTTCTTT	CAWSVHGGGTEAFF	-	TRBV30	-	TRBJ1-1
TGTGCCAGCAGCGTGGGGGACAGCTCTGGAAACACCATATATTTT	CASSVGDSSGNTIYF	-	TRBV9	TRBD1	TRBJ1-3
TGTGCCAGCAGTAACGCGTACTCTGGCTACACCTTC	CASSNAYSGYTF	-	TRBV25-1	-	TRBJ1-2
TGTGCCAGCAGCGTACGCCTTAATGAAAAACTGTTTTTT	CASSVRLNEKLFF	-	TRBV9	-	TRBJ1-4
TGTGCTTCCGGGACAGGGCTCGGCGGGGAGCTGTTTTTT	CASGTGLGGELFF	few	TRBV28	TRBD1	TRBJ2-2
TGTGCCAGCAGCCCTTTGGGGGGATATGGTGAGCAGTTCTTC	CASSPLGGYGEQFF	-	TRBV6-5	-	TRBJ2-1
TGTGCCAGCAGTTTAGGGCCTAGCATTGAGCAGTTCTTC	CASSLGPSIEQFF	-	TRBV27	-	TRBJ2-1
TGTGCCAGCGCCGCCGGGGAGCTGTTTTTT	CASAAGELFF	few	TRBV6-6	-	TRBJ2-2
TGCAGCGTTGAACCACGGAGCGGGGAGAGCTCCTACAATGAGCAGTTCTTC	CSVEPRSGESSYNEQFF	few	TRBV29-1	TRBD2	TRBJ2-1
TGCGCCAGCACAGGGGAGCGGCACGGGGGCGCGCAGTATTTT	CASTGERHGGAQYF	-	TRBV5-1	-	TRBJ2-3
TGCAGCGTTGAGGAACCGGGACAGGGCGATGAGCAGTTCTTC	CSVEEPGQGDEQFF	-	TRBV29-1	TRBD1	TRBJ2-1
TGTGCCAGCAGCTTAGCGTCAAATCAGCCCCAGCATTTT	CASSLASNQPQHF	-	TRBV7-9	-	TRBJ1-5
TGTGCCAGTGTTCACCGGGGCTCCTATAATTCACCCCTCCACTTT	CASVHRGSYNSPLHF	few	TRBV19	-	TRBJ1-6
TGTGCCAGCTCACCAACCGGTTCATCCTACAATGAGCAGTTCTTC	CASSPTGSSYNEQFF	-	TRBV18	-	TRBJ2-1
TGCGCCAGCAGAGGACAGCCAGCCTACGAGCAGTACTTC	CASRGQPAYEQYF	-	TRBV5-1	-	TRBJ2-7
TGTGCCAGCAGCTTGGCGTTGGTGACAGGGGGCACAGATACGCAGTATTTT	CASSLALVTGGTDTQYF	-	TRBV5-6	TRBD1	TRBJ2-3
TGCGCCAGCAGCCAAGAGTCGCAGGGGCGTCAGCCCCAGCATTTT	CASSQESQGRQPQHF	-	TRBV4-1	-	TRBJ1-5
TGTGCCAGCAGCCCGGCGGGGCAAGAGACCCAGTACTTC	CASSPAGQETQYF	-	TRBV7-9	-	TRBJ2-5
TGTGCCAGCAGTTATCAGGGGGCGGCCTACGAGCAGTACTTC	CASSYQGAAYEQYF	few	TRBV28	TRBD1	TRBJ2-7
TGTGCCAGCTCACCAGGCGGAAACACTGAAGCTTTCTTT	CASSPGGNTEAFF	-	TRBV18	-	TRBJ1-1
TGTGCCAGCCGGGACTTCCAGGGCTACACCTTC	CASRDFQGYTF	medium-sized	TRBV2	-	TRBJ1-2